This T cell receptor beta chain was obtained from a study of blood T cell repertoires in COVID-19. V lost 5 bases and J 5 bases, leaving 24 bases between the germline ends. The CDR3 consists of 17 residues. CDR1 is SNHLY, CDR2 FYNNEI, per germline. This clone occurred a few times. Assay: immunoSEQ multiplex PCR; the TCRdb copy retains only in-frame clones and omits some. The sample includes about 390,000 clones, around 87% of them seen just once. The TCR sequence derives from a woman aged 55-70 years with COVID-19, enrolled during active disease. Sequencing was done on a sample of peripheral blood. The V and J genes are TRBV2 and TRBJ1-2; maybe TRBD1 (5 bases). CDR3 nucleotides: TGTGCCAGCAGTCGACAGCTCAGATCGCGTGGAGAGTATGGCTACACCTTC. Amino acid sequence: CASSRQLRSRGEYGYTF.